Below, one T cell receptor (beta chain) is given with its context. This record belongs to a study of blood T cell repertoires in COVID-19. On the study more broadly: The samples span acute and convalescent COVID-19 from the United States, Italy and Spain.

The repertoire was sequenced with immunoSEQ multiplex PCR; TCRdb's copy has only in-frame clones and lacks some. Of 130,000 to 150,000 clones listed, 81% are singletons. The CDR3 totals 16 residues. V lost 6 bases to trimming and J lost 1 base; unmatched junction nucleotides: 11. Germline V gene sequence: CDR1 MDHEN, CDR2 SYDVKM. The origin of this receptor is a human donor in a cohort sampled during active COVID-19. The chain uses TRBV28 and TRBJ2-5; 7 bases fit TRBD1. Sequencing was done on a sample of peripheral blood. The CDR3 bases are TGTGCCAGCAGGAAACAGGGGTACCAGTCCCAAGAGACCCAGTACTTC. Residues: CASRKQGYQSQETQYF.